This is a list of T cell receptor beta chains from one sample in a study of T cell responses to AZD1222 COVID-19 vaccine. Profiled with immunoSEQ multiplex PCR; TCRdb holds only in-frame clones, not every one. The sample includes more than 55,000 clones, roughly 80% of them seen just once. The sample here was peripheral blood, taken 28 days after the second AZD1222 dose. The source is an adult who received the AZD1222 COVID-19 vaccine. The CDR3 runs from the conserved cysteine through the conserved F or W. Each record gives: V gene, D gene, J gene, clone size, CDR3 DNA, CDR3 protein. The D gene is left open where the match is weak. Where a row states a size, it is once, few, many or the class of an expanded clone; other rows omit it.

v_call: TRBV7-2
d_call: .
j_call: TRBJ1-3
clone_size: .
cdr3_nt: TGTGCCAGCAGCTTATGGGCCAGGGAAGGAAACACCATATATTTT
cdr3_aa: CASSLWAREGNTIYF

v_call: TRBV4-1
d_call: .
j_call: TRBJ1-3
clone_size: .
cdr3_nt: TGCGCCAGCAGCCAAGATTGGAAATACTCTGGAAACACCATATATTTT
cdr3_aa: CASSQDWKYSGNTIYF

v_call: TRBV5-8
d_call: TRBD1
j_call: TRBJ1-2
clone_size: .
cdr3_nt: TGTGCCAGCAGCTTCTGGGACAGGGTTCCCTATGGCTACACCTTC
cdr3_aa: CASSFWDRVPYGYTF

v_call: TRBV27
d_call: TRBD1
j_call: TRBJ1-5
clone_size: many
cdr3_nt: TGTGCCAGCAGTCCGGGGACAGGGAAGCAGCCCCAGCATTTT
cdr3_aa: CASSPGTGKQPQHF

v_call: TRBV6-5
d_call: .
j_call: TRBJ2-7
clone_size: .
cdr3_nt: TGTGCCAGCAGGTTAAAGGGTACCTACGAGCAGTACTTC
cdr3_aa: CASRLKGTYEQYF

v_call: TRBV7-8
d_call: .
j_call: TRBJ2-2
clone_size: .
cdr3_nt: TGTGCCAGCAGCTCATACCGGGTACCGCAACGGGGTACCGGGGAGCTGTTTTTT
cdr3_aa: CASSSYRVPQRGTGELFF

v_call: TRBV19
d_call: .
j_call: TRBJ1-5
clone_size: .
cdr3_nt: TGTGCCAGTAGTCTAAACAATCAGCCCCAGCATTTT
cdr3_aa: CASSLNNQPQHF

v_call: TRBV10-1
d_call: .
j_call: TRBJ2-2
clone_size: .
cdr3_nt: TGCGCCATAATACAGGGCGGAGAAGGCACCGGGGAGCTGTTTTTT
cdr3_aa: CAIIQGGEGTGELFF

v_call: TRBV28
d_call: .
j_call: TRBJ1-4
clone_size: .
cdr3_nt: TGTGCCAGCAGTTTCCACAGGGACGGGGATGAAAAACTGTTTTTT
cdr3_aa: CASSFHRDGDEKLFF

v_call: TRBV21-1
d_call: .
j_call: TRBJ2-7
clone_size: .
cdr3_nt: TGTGCCAGCAGCAAACCGTCCCCCTCAGGATCCTACGAGCAGTACTTC
cdr3_aa: CASSKPSPSGSYEQYF

v_call: TRBV6-5
d_call: TRBD1
j_call: TRBJ2-7
clone_size: .
cdr3_nt: TGTGCCAGCAGCGAGGGGGGACAGGGCAACTACGAGCAGTACTTC
cdr3_aa: CASSEGGQGNYEQYF

v_call: TRBV18
d_call: .
j_call: TRBJ1-1
clone_size: .
cdr3_nt: TGTGCCAGCTCATCGGACGGATACGACACTGAAGCTTTCTTT
cdr3_aa: CASSSDGYDTEAFF

v_call: TRBV19
d_call: .
j_call: TRBJ2-5
clone_size: .
cdr3_nt: TGTGCCAGTAGTCCTCTCCCCGGAAGGGAAGAGACCCAGTACTTC
cdr3_aa: CASSPLPGREETQYF

v_call: TRBV6-1
d_call: .
j_call: TRBJ2-7
clone_size: .
cdr3_nt: TGTGCCAGCAGTGAAGGGCCGGCCGGACACGAGCAGTACTTC
cdr3_aa: CASSEGPAGHEQYF

v_call: TRBV5-1
d_call: TRBD1
j_call: TRBJ2-7
clone_size: .
cdr3_nt: TGCGCCAGCAGCTTGGCCGGGACAGGGAGCGAGCAGTACTTC
cdr3_aa: CASSLAGTGSEQYF

v_call: TRBV14
d_call: .
j_call: TRBJ2-5
clone_size: .
cdr3_nt: TGTGCCAGCAGCCAGGGGCCGCCAGGACGGGCCCATACAGAAGAGACCCAGTACTTC
cdr3_aa: CASSQGPPGRAHTEETQYF

v_call: TRBV3-1/TRBV3-2
d_call: .
j_call: TRBJ1-1
clone_size: .
cdr3_nt: TGTGCCAGCAGCCAGGCGTATGTGGGTGAAGCTTTCTTT
cdr3_aa: CASSQAYVGEAFF

v_call: TRBV7-9
d_call: .
j_call: TRBJ2-7
clone_size: .
cdr3_nt: TGTGCCAGCAGTCAGGCAGGTTCCTACGAGCAGTACTTC
cdr3_aa: CASSQAGSYEQYF

v_call: TRBV7-2
d_call: TRBD1
j_call: TRBJ1-2
clone_size: .
cdr3_nt: TGTGCCAGCAGCCTAGACAGGGAGGGCTACACCTTC
cdr3_aa: CASSLDREGYTF

v_call: TRBV11-1
d_call: .
j_call: TRBJ1-2
clone_size: .
cdr3_nt: TGTGCCAGCAGTAACGGGGACTGGGATGGCTACACCTTC
cdr3_aa: CASSNGDWDGYTF

v_call: TRBV19
d_call: .
j_call: TRBJ2-2
clone_size: .
cdr3_nt: TGTGCCAGTAGTATGAGGGGAACTAGAACCGGGGAGCTGTTTTTT
cdr3_aa: CASSMRGTRTGELFF

v_call: TRBV7-9
d_call: .
j_call: TRBJ1-3
clone_size: few
cdr3_nt: TGTGCCAGCAGCTTCTCACAGGGTGCTGGAAACACCATATATTTT
cdr3_aa: CASSFSQGAGNTIYF

v_call: TRBV2
d_call: .
j_call: TRBJ2-1
clone_size: .
cdr3_nt: TGTGCCAGCAGTACCCTTAGGGCGACGGGGAAGAATGAGCAGTTCTTC
cdr3_aa: CASSTLRATGKNEQFF

v_call: TRBV11-3
d_call: .
j_call: TRBJ1-1
clone_size: few
cdr3_nt: TGTGCCAGCACACAGGGTAGGTTGAACACTGAAGCTTTCTTT
cdr3_aa: CASTQGRLNTEAFF

v_call: TRBV6-2/TRBV6-3
d_call: .
j_call: TRBJ1-1
clone_size: .
cdr3_nt: TGTGCCAGCAGCGGACAGCCCAGGACTGAAGCTTTCTTT
cdr3_aa: CASSGQPRTEAFF

v_call: TRBV14
d_call: .
j_call: TRBJ1-4
clone_size: .
cdr3_nt: TGTGCCAGCAGCCAAAATAGCCAGGGCGGGAGAAAACTGTTTTTT
cdr3_aa: CASSQNSQGGRKLFF

v_call: TRBV27
d_call: TRBD1
j_call: TRBJ2-7
clone_size: .
cdr3_nt: TGTGCCAGCAGAATGACGGGACAGGGCATCTACGAGCAGTACTTC
cdr3_aa: CASRMTGQGIYEQYF

v_call: TRBV28
d_call: TRBD2
j_call: TRBJ2-4
clone_size: .
cdr3_nt: TGTGCCAGCAGTTTATTCGGGACTAGCGGGATTCAGTACTTC
cdr3_aa: CASSLFGTSGIQYF

v_call: TRBV2
d_call: TRBD1
j_call: TRBJ1-6
clone_size: .
cdr3_nt: TGTGCCAGCAGTGGGTGGGGGACAGGGGATTCACCCCTCCACTTT
cdr3_aa: CASSGWGTGDSPLHF

v_call: TRBV6-5
d_call: .
j_call: TRBJ1-4
clone_size: .
cdr3_nt: TGTGCCAGCAGTTACTCGGCAGGGCGGGGAGAAAAACTGTTTTTT
cdr3_aa: CASSYSAGRGEKLFF

v_call: TRBV12-3/TRBV12-4
d_call: .
j_call: TRBJ2-5
clone_size: .
cdr3_nt: TGTGCCAGCAGTTCGGACTTTAAAGAGACCCAGTACTTC
cdr3_aa: CASSSDFKETQYF

v_call: TRBV10-2
d_call: .
j_call: TRBJ1-1
clone_size: .
cdr3_nt: TGCGCCAGCAGTGGACAGCTACTGAACACTGAAGCTTTCTTT
cdr3_aa: CASSGQLLNTEAFF

v_call: TRBV9
d_call: .
j_call: TRBJ1-1
clone_size: few
cdr3_nt: TGTGCCAGCAGCGCCGGGTGGGGAGATGACACTGAAGCTTTCTTT
cdr3_aa: CASSAGWGDDTEAFF

v_call: TRBV7-8
d_call: TRBD2
j_call: TRBJ2-3
clone_size: .
cdr3_nt: TGTGCCAGCAGCCCTAGCGGGGGGGGAATCACAGATACGCAGTATTTT
cdr3_aa: CASSPSGGGITDTQYF

v_call: TRBV19
d_call: .
j_call: TRBJ1-4
clone_size: .
cdr3_nt: TGTGCCAGTAGATACGGGACAACGGATGAAAAACTGTTTTTT
cdr3_aa: CASRYGTTDEKLFF

v_call: TRBV7-8
d_call: TRBD1
j_call: TRBJ1-5
clone_size: .
cdr3_nt: TGTGCCAGCAGCTCCAAACCCAGGGGGTATAGCAATCAGCCCCAGCATTTT
cdr3_aa: CASSSKPRGYSNQPQHF

v_call: TRBV5-1
d_call: TRBD1
j_call: TRBJ1-2
clone_size: .
cdr3_nt: TGCGCCAGCAGCTTGGCGGGACAGGGGGCGGTGGTGTTGTCTGGCTACACCTTC
cdr3_aa: CASSLAGQGAVVLSGYTF

v_call: TRBV9
d_call: TRBD2
j_call: TRBJ2-1
clone_size: .
cdr3_nt: TGTGCCAGCAGCGTAGATCCCCTAGCGGGGGGGGGCAATGAGCAGTTCTTC
cdr3_aa: CASSVDPLAGGGNEQFF

v_call: TRBV5-1
d_call: TRBD1
j_call: TRBJ1-2
clone_size: .
cdr3_nt: TGCGCCAGCAGCAAGGGACAGGCGACAGCTAACTATGGCTACACCTTC
cdr3_aa: CASSKGQATANYGYTF

v_call: TRBV11-2
d_call: TRBD1
j_call: TRBJ2-2
clone_size: .
cdr3_nt: TGTGCCAGCAGCTTGACGACAGGGAACTTGAACACCGGGGAGCTGTTTTTT
cdr3_aa: CASSLTTGNLNTGELFF